The 30 T cell receptor beta chains below come from one sample, sequenced in a study of early T cells in non-severe SARS-CoV-2 infection. TCRdb reanalysed the 5' RACE reads using MiXCR and keeps one entry per CDR3 protein. The sample lists fewer than 30,000 distinct CDR3 sequences; 5.3% were seen once. Sample: whole blood. All receptors derive from an adult who was a healthcare worker with PCR-confirmed SARS-CoV-2 infection or an uninfected control (not recorded which).

This clonotype was observed many times. The J gene is TRBJ2-5, the V gene TRBV12-3 or TRBV12-4; D tentatively fits TRBD1 or TRBD2 (6 bases each). V lost 5 bases and J 7 bases, leaving 11 bases between the germline ends. The CDR3 sequence is 12 residues long. The CDR3 region is CASSAQGGTQYF. DNA of the CDR3: TGTGCCAGCAGTGCACAGGGAGGGACCCAGTACTTC.

In its sample, this clonotype was seen many times. The chain recombines TRBV5-1 with TRBJ2-7; 12 bases fit TRBD1. V lost 4 bases to trimming and J lost 5 bases; unmatched junction nucleotides: 10. Germline values: CDR1 SGHRS, CDR2 YFSETQ. The CDR3 extends over 16 amino acids. The DNA for the CDR3 is TGCGCCAGCAGCCCTAGGGGGACAGGGGGCGTCGACGAGCAGTACTTC. Protein: CASSPRGTGGVDEQYF.

As to this clonotype: This may be a read error, as it is one base from a much larger clone. This sequence joins TRBV12-3 or TRBV12-4 and TRBJ2-5; 7 bases map to TRBD1. V was pared by 6 bases and J by 9 bases, with 10 bases of the junction left unmatched. The CDR3 runs to 13 residues. As DNA, the CDR3 is TGTGCCAGCAGGAAGACAGGGAGCGAGGCCCAGTACTTC. Translated: CASRKTGSEAQYF.

This chain uses TRBV4-1 with TRBJ2-3; 10 bases align to TRBD2. The CDR3 has 19 amino acids. The germline gives CDR1 MGHRA, CDR2 YSYEKL. J lost 2 bases, V lost 1 base, and 12 bases had no gene match. CDR3: CASSQAPAGGLRTTDTQYF. CDR3 coding DNA: TGCGCCAGCAGCCAAGCCCCAGCGGGAGGGCTCCGGACCACAGATACGCAGTATTTT.

Ten or more counts support this clonotype. This rearrangement joins TRBV27 to TRBJ1-1, with D uncertain. Germline-derived CDR1 and CDR2 are MNHEY and SMNVEV (reference sequence). Trimming took 6 bases from V and 0 from J, leaving 8 bases between them. This CDR3 spans 13 amino acids. DNA for the CDR3: TGTGCCAGCAGGGTAGGGATGAACACTGAAGCTTTCTTT. Its translation is CASRVGMNTEAFF.

This clonotype has at least ten counts. The V call is TRBV29-1, the J call TRBJ2-1, with D unclear. Germline values: CDR1 SQVTM, CDR2 ANQGSEA. Trimming removed 3 bases at V and 10 bases at J, with 10 bases between. The CDR3 length is 11 residues. In DNA, the CDR3 is TGCAGCGTTGAGAATATGCGCGAGCAGTTCTTC. Amino acid sequence: CSVENMREQFF.

This clonotype has at least ten counts. This chain uses TRBV6-2 or TRBV6-3 with TRBJ1-1, with D perhaps matching TRBD1 (5 bases). The CDR3 extends over 14 amino acids. Per germline, CDR1 MNHEY and CDR2 SVGEGT. V was cut by 2 bases and J by 5 bases, with 12 bases left in between. CDR3 sequence: CASSYKQGRTEAFF. As DNA, the CDR3 is TGTGCCAGCAGTTACAAGCAGGGACGGACTGAAGCTTTCTTT.

This clonotype was seen ten or more times. The chain couples TRBV28 to TRBJ1-6; 10 nucleotides agree with TRBD1. The CDR3 totals 16 residues. The germline gives CDR1 MDHEN, CDR2 SYDVKM. V lost 5 bases, J lost 13 bases, and 14 bases stayed unmatched. The DNA of the CDR3 is TGTGCCAGCAGTCCCCCGGGGACAGGGGCAGTGGATCCCCTCCACTTT. Amino acids: CASSPPGTGAVDPLHF. The complete variable domain, with remaining parts taken from reference TRBV28 and TRBJ1-6, reads DVKVTQSSRYLVKRTGEKVFLECVQDMDHENMFWYRQDPGLGLRLIYFSYDVKMKEKGDIPEGYSVSREKKERFSLILESASTNQTSMYLCASSPPGTGAVDPLHFGNGTRLTVT.

This clonotype was found many times. The rearrangement uses TRBV19 and TRBJ2-1; 9 bases are a match to TRBD1. V was clipped by 6 bases and J by 5 bases; unmatched bases: 8. There are 15 residues in the CDR3. Germline lookup yields CDR1 LNHDA and CDR2 SQIVND (reference sequence). The CDR3: CASRAGTGINNEQFF. The CDR3 nucleotides are TGTGCCAGTAGGGCCGGGACAGGGATAAACAATGAGCAGTTCTTC.

The V call is TRBV20-1, the J call TRBJ2-7; D may correspond to TRBD1 or TRBD2 (5 bases each). The CDR3 length is 16 residues. The ends were cut back, 5 bases at V and 2 bases at J, with 22 bases in the middle. Germline V gives CDR1 DFQATT, CDR2 SNEGSKA (reference sequence). This chain's CDR3 is CSAESGRSAFPYEQYF. CDR3 coding DNA: TGCAGTGCTGAGTCGGGACGGAGTGCTTTCCCCTACGAGCAGTACTTC.

There are a few counts of this clonotype. The chain has TRBV10-3 and TRBJ2-1; D gene ambiguous. Germline loops: CDR1 ENHRY, CDR2 SYGVKD. This CDR3 region has 13 residues. Trimming removed 3 bases from V and 3 bases from J, with 6 bases in between. Here the CDR3 DNA reads TGTGCCATCAGTGATGAACTCTACAATGAGCAGTTCTTC. This translates into CAISDELYNEQFF.

This clonotype appeared many times. This chain joins TRBV9 and TRBJ2-7, with 8 positions matching TRBD1. Looked up from germline, CDR1 is SGDLS and CDR2 is YYNGEE. With 1 base clipped from V and 3 bases from J, the junction kept 3 bases outside the gene matches. This CDR3 is built from 14 residues. CDR3 nucleotides: TGTGCCAGCAGCGTACAGGGGGCGGACTACGAGCAGTACTTC. It yields the protein CASSVQGADYEQYF.

In this sample, this clonotype turned up many times. The V gene is TRBV19, the J gene TRBJ2-1, with TRBD2 as a possible D gene (6 bases). The CDR3 covers 15 residues. CDR1 and CDR2 (germline): LNHDA, SQIVND (reference sequence). Between the trimmed V and J ends, which lost 5 bases and 1 base, there was a span of 12 bases. CDR3 residues: CASSGAGRSYNEQFF. The CDR3 bases are TGTGCCAGTAGTGGGGCGGGAAGGTCCTACAATGAGCAGTTCTTC.

The sample holds many counts of this clonotype. The chain joins TRBV20-1 to TRBJ2-3; weak D call: TRBD2 (6 bases). The CDR3 totals 12 residues. V was clipped by 4 bases and J by 5 bases, with 10 bases between them. CDR1 DFQATT and CDR2 SNEGSKA come from the germline V gene (reference sequence). The CDR3 is CSATGTGDTQYF. DNA for the CDR3: TGCAGTGCTACAGGGACTGGAGATACGCAGTATTTT.

This clonotype was counted at least ten times. In DNA form, the CDR3 reads TGTGCCAGCAGCCCCCGTAGCGGGATCGGCTATGGCTACACCTTC. Amino acid sequence: CASSPRSGIGYGYTF. The chain is built from TRBV9 and TRBJ1-2; D gene unclear. Trimming left V 4 bases short and J 4 bases short, with 17 bases between. Germline CDR1 reads SGDLS; CDR2 reads YYNGEE. The CDR3 length is 15 residues. Drawing the rest from reference TRBV9 and TRBJ1-2, the complete variable domain is DSGVTQTPKHLITATGQRVTLRCSPRSGDLSVYWYQQSLDQGLQFLIQYYNGEERAKGNILERFSAQQFPDLHSELNLSSLELGDSALYFCASSPRSGIGYGYTFGSGTRLTVV.

This clonotype was recorded a few times. This chain connects TRBV12-3 or TRBV12-4 to TRBJ2-3, with unresolved D. CDR3 length: 15 residues. Trimming took 7 bases from V and 0 from J, leaving 14 bases between them. The CDR3 sequence: CASKSRLTSTDTQYF. As DNA, the CDR3 is TGTGCCAGCAAGTCCCGACTCACTAGCACAGATACGCAGTATTTT.

This clonotype has a count of ten or more. The rearrangement joins TRBV2 to TRBJ2-1, with 9 nucleotides matching TRBD2. Germline V CDR1 and CDR2: SNHLY, FYNNEI. The V segment lost 4 bases and the J segment 4 bases; nucleotides outside the gene matches: 11. The CDR3 is made up of 17 amino acids. The CDR3 is CASSGGRVAGDYNEQFF. The CDR3 DNA reads TGTGCCAGCAGTGGAGGCAGGGTAGCGGGAGATTACAATGAGCAGTTCTTC.

Only a few counts were recorded for this clonotype. This may stem from a read error, because a much larger clone lies one nucleotide away. The CDR3 spells CSALNAGDGTDSQYF. The CDR3 bases are TGCAGTGCCCTAAACGCGGGAGACGGCACAGATTCGCAGTATTTT. The chain couples TRBV20-1 to TRBJ2-3, with 7 bases lining up with TRBD2. CDR1 is DFQATT and CDR2 is SNEGSKA in the germline V gene (reference sequence). The CDR3 extends over 15 amino acids.

This clonotype was observed many times. The CDR3 region is CATSAGGQYNEQFF. CDR3 DNA: TGTGCCACCAGTGCCGGGGGCCAGTACAATGAGCAGTTCTTC. The chain employs TRBV24-1 and TRBJ2-1, with D perhaps given as TRBD1 or TRBD2 (6 bases each). From germline, CDR1 is KGHDR and CDR2 SFDVKD. With 5 bases removed from V and 4 bases from J, the gap between germline ends came to 11 bases. The CDR3 extends over 14 amino acids.

This clonotype was detected ten times or more. V gene TRBV29-1 combines with J gene TRBJ2-1; D gene uncertain. V was shortened by 4 bases and J by 0 bases, with 7 bases between the two germline ends. The CDR3 runs 13 residues. Germline CDR1 reads SQVTM; CDR2 reads ANQGSEA. The CDR3 is CSVGANSYNEQFF. The CDR3 DNA reads as TGCAGCGTTGGGGCGAACTCCTACAATGAGCAGTTCTTC.

Ten or more counts support this clonotype. The chain employs TRBV2 and TRBJ1-5; possibly TRBD1 for D (5 bases). V lost 7 bases to trimming and J lost 7 bases, with 17 bases between them. The CDR3 contains 14 residues. CDR1 is SNHLY and CDR2 is FYNNEI in the germline V gene. CDR3 DNA sequence: TGTGCCAGCACGGGGCGGCTTTTTAACCAGCCCCAGCATTTT. It translates to CASTGRLFNQPQHF.

In this sample, this clonotype turned up a few times. The chain is built from TRBV6-1 and TRBJ2-2; 7 bases map to TRBD1. J was trimmed by 2 bases and V by 8 bases; bases with no gene match: 8. Germline-derived CDR1 and CDR2 are MNHNS and SASEGT. The CDR3 is made up of 15 amino acids. CDR3 DNA: TGTGCCAGCGGCTTAGGGGGCCCCAACACCGGGGAGCTGTTTTTT. It encodes CASGLGGPNTGELFF.

In its sample, this clonotype was seen a few times. The V gene is TRBV6-5, the J gene TRBJ2-7; perhaps D is TRBD1 or TRBD2 (5 bases each). Trimming stripped 3 bases from V and 3 bases from J, with 9 bases between. This CDR3 has 13 residues. Germline loops: CDR1 MNHEY, CDR2 SVGAGI. CDR3 sequence reads: CASSYSGSYEQYF. The CDR3 region has the DNA TGTGCCAGCAGTTATTCAGGGAGCTACGAGCAGTACTTC.

This clonotype has a handful of counts. The chain joins TRBV13 to TRBJ2-3; D is unresolved. The germline V gene has CDR1 PRHDT and CDR2 FYEKMQ (reference sequence). V was clipped by 5 bases and J by 1 base, with 16 bases between them. This CDR3 is 16 amino acids long. Written as DNA, the CDR3 is TGTGCCAGCAGCCCCCGGACCGCCCTCGGCACAGATACGCAGTATTTT. Protein product: CASSPRTALGTDTQYF.

A few counts support this clonotype. CDR3 in amino acids: CASSLSGGFLLDEQYF. In DNA form, the CDR3 reads TGTGCCAGCAGCTTATCAGGGGGCTTCCTTCTAGACGAGCAGTACTTC. V and J are TRBV7-7 and TRBJ2-7; 8 bases are a match to TRBD1. CDR1 SSHAT and CDR2 FNYEAQ come from the germline V gene (reference sequence). J lost 5 bases, V lost 2 bases, and 11 bases had no gene match. The CDR3 length is 16 residues.

This clonotype was detected a few times. The rearrangement links TRBV28 to TRBJ2-5; 8 bases fit TRBD2. The CDR3 loop spans 14 amino acids. Germline V gene lookup returns CDR1 MDHEN and CDR2 SYDVKM. The V gene end was trimmed by 5 bases and the J gene end by 4 bases; junction bases not matched to a gene: 6. The CDR3 bases are TGTGCCAGCAGTCCCAGCGGGAGTGGAGAGACCCAGTACTTC. Amino acids: CASSPSGSGETQYF.

This clonotype occurred many times. The genes are TRBV2 and TRBJ2-7; perhaps TRBD2 as D (6 bases). Germline lookup yields CDR1 SNHLY and CDR2 FYNNEI. V was trimmed by 7 bases and J by 2 bases, leaving 18 bases between them. CDR3 length equals 15 residues. Here the CDR3 DNA reads TGTGCCAGCACCATAACGGGGACTCTAACCTACGAGCAGTACTTC. Its protein is CASTITGTLTYEQYF.

The sample holds many counts of this clonotype. The chain recombines TRBV5-6 with TRBJ2-7; a weak D match, TRBD2 (5 bases). The CDR3 loop spans 12 amino acids. Germline CDR1 and CDR2: SGHDT and YYEEEE. Trimming took off 2 bases at V and 5 bases at J, with 8 bases between the two ends. The CDR3: CASSFRRDEQYF. DNA for the CDR3: TGTGCCAGCAGCTTCAGGCGGGACGAGCAGTACTTC.

This chain connects TRBV24-1 to TRBJ2-3, with no clear D. The CDR3 loop spans 15 amino acids. Per the germline V gene, CDR1 is KGHDR and CDR2 is SFDVKD. V lost 3 bases and J 0 bases, leaving 9 bases between the germline ends. This CDR3 is CATSDPVWSTDTQYF. The CDR3 region has the DNA TGTGCCACCAGTGATCCTGTGTGGAGCACAGATACGCAGTATTTT.

This clonotype was counted many times. The V gene is TRBV20-1, the J gene TRBJ1-2; no reliable D call. With 3 bases removed from V and 3 bases from J, the gap between germline ends came to 8 bases. The CDR3 contains 12 residues. Per germline, CDR1 DFQATT and CDR2 SNEGSKA (reference sequence). This CDR3 is CSASPRDYGYTF. CDR3 bases: TGCAGTGCTAGTCCCAGAGACTATGGCTACACCTTC.